This T cell receptor (beta chain) was sequenced in a study of molecular identifiers for immune sequencing clone quantification. V lost 4 bases and J lost 7, with 17 bases in between. The CDR3 loop spans 14 amino acids. CDR1 and CDR2 (germline): MNHEY, SMNVEV (reference sequence). It was from about 19,000 to 1,100,000 sorted cells, with 10%, 30% or 50% RNA, that naive CD8 libraries came. Sorting defined naive CD8 T cells as CD8+CD4-CCR7+CD45RA+. Previously reported methods and listed TCR primers produced the bulk TCR libraries. A single record per CDR3 protein comes from TCRdb applying MiXCR to the PCR reads. The sample records some 94,000 distinct CDR3 sequences, approximately 25% being singletons. This clonotype showed up many times.

Input material: naive CD8+ T cells from blood, with Jurkat cell RNA spiked in. Subset meaning: FACS-sorted CD8+CD4-CCR7+CD45RA+ naive T cells. The rearrangement uses TRBV27 and TRBJ2-7; D tentatively fits TRBD1 or TRBD2 (5 bases each). This sequence was found in a human donor in good health. Some libraries in this study had Jurkat cell RNA spiked in. The CDR3 loop reads CASSSYQGPGEQYF. CDR3 DNA sequence: TGTGCCAGCAGTTCATACCAGGGCCCGGGGGAGCAGTACTTC.